Each of the 6 T cell receptor beta chains below was sequenced from the same sample in a study of cytomegalovirus exposure and HLA in healthy donors (dated by TCRdb to between 2016 and 2019). Library generation was performed with the immunoSEQ multiplex PCR assay. For the multiplex PCR, a mixture combining 60 forward primers for TCR Vbeta segments and 13 reverse primers for TCR Jbeta segments was used. Not all clones reach the TCRdb copy of this immuneACCESS table, which keeps in-frame sequences only. Checked studies attribute under half of the gap to unresolved V genes and leave the rest unexplained. The sample table contains around 99,000 clones; only one count was recorded for just under 70% of them. 5.4% of the sample is taken by the ten largest. Sample: PBMCs. These TCRs come from a woman in her 70s in good health and CMV-seropositive.

This chain connects TRBV30 to TRBJ2-3; D is undetermined. Germline-derived CDR1 and CDR2 are GTSNPN and SVGIG (reference sequence). This CDR3 contains 15 residues. The V gene lost 1 base and the J gene lost 2 bases, with 13 bases spanning the gap. The CDR3 nucleotides read TGTGCCTGGAGTGCACTACAAAGCTTCACAGATACGCAGTATTTT. Protein: CAWSALQSFTDTQYF.

The chain couples TRBV30 to TRBJ2-7; a possible D gene is TRBD1 (6 bases). The V and J ends lost 1 base and 0 bases respectively, with 10 bases between them. Germline-derived CDR1 and CDR2 are GTSNPN and SVGIG (reference sequence). The CDR3 contains 14 residues. The CDR3 bases are TGTGCCTGGAGTGGGGGACACCTCTCCTACGAGCAGTACTTC. Its translation is CAWSGGHLSYEQYF.

The chain has TRBV15 and TRBJ1-1; weak D call: TRBD1 (5 bases). The germline gives CDR1 LNHNV, CDR2 YYDKDF (reference sequence). The CDR3 is made up of 15 amino acids. Trimming took 1 base from V and 4 from J, leaving 13 bases between them. CDR3 region: CATSRVGGGGTEAFF. The CDR3, as DNA: TGTGCCACCAGCAGAGTCGGGGGGGGAGGCACTGAAGCTTTCTTT.

V usage is TRBV6-1 and J usage is TRBJ1-3; D is undetermined. The length of the CDR3 is 12 residues. V was cut by 7 bases and J by 1 base, with 5 bases left in between. Germline V gene data show CDR1 as MNHNS and CDR2 as SASEGT. The CDR3 region has the DNA TGTGCCAGCACCAGATCTGGAAACACCATATATTTT. Translated: CASTRSGNTIYF.

Only one count was recorded for this clone. The chain uses TRBV6-4 and TRBJ1-1; TRBD1 matches at 7 bases. The V gene's germline CDR1 is MRHNA and CDR2 SNTAGT. CDR3 length equals 15 residues. V shed 5 bases and J 4 bases; nucleotides not matched to a gene: 10. The CDR3 nucleotides read TGTGCCAGCAGTCAAACAGGGGACGGAGGCACTGAAGCTTTCTTT. It codes for CASSQTGDGGTEAFF.

The rearrangement links TRBV10-3 to TRBJ1-1; TRBD1 agrees at 9 bases. This CDR3 has 13 residues. Unmatched junction bases numbered 3, after V lost 6 bases and J lost 4 bases. In germline, CDR1 is ENHRY, CDR2 SYGVKD. The CDR3: CAISQTGGTEAFF. As DNA, the CDR3 is TGTGCCATCAGCCAGACAGGGGGCACTGAAGCTTTCTTT.